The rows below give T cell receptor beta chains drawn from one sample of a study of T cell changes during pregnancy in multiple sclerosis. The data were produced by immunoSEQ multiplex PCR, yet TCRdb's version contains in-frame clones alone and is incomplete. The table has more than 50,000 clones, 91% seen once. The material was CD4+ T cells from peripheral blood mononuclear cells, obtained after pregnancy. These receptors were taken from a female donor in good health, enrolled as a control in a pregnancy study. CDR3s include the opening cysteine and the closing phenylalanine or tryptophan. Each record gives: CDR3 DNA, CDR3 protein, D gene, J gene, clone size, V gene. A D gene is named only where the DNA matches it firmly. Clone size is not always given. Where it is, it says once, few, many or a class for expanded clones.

TGTGCCATCAGGGGGGGAGATACGCAGTATTTT CAIRGGDTQYF - TRBJ2-3 - TRBV10-3
TGTGCCAGCAGTTATCCAGGGGGAACCTACGAGCAGTACTTC CASSYPGGTYEQYF TRBD1 TRBJ2-7 - TRBV7-2
TGTGCCAGCAGCTCGATAGGACTTCGCCACGCCTTC CASSSIGLRHAF - TRBJ1-2 - TRBV7-2
TGTGCCAGTAGTGGGCAGTCCAACACTGAAGCTTTCTTT CASSGQSNTEAFF - TRBJ1-1 - TRBV19
TGTGCCAGCAGTACGCGATTGAACACTGAAGCTTTCTTT CASSTRLNTEAFF - TRBJ1-1 few TRBV6-5
TGTGCCAGTAGTGTTGACTTGGGACAGGGTCTCTCACCCCTCCACTTT CASSVDLGQGLSPLHF TRBD1 TRBJ1-6 few TRBV19
TGCGCCAGCAGTGGGTACACGACAGGGGGGGCCTACGAGCAGTACTTC CASSGYTTGGAYEQYF TRBD1 TRBJ2-7 - TRBV10-2
TGTGCCACCAGCAGGGTTTTACACAGGGATGGAGGCTATGGCTACACCTTC CATSRVLHRDGGYGYTF - TRBJ1-2 - TRBV15
TGCGCCAGCAGTGAGTCATATTGGACTAGCGGCAACAATGAGCAGTTCTTC CASSESYWTSGNNEQFF TRBD2 TRBJ2-1 - TRBV10-2
TGTGCCAGCTCACCAGCGGGGAGCTCTGGAAACACCATATATTTT CASSPAGSSGNTIYF - TRBJ1-3 - TRBV18
TGTGCCAGCAGTGAATACGGGGCAGGGGGCTACGAGCAGTACTTC CASSEYGAGGYEQYF TRBD1 TRBJ2-7 - TRBV6-1
TGTGCCAGCAGGCCGACAGGGATCAATCAGCCCCAGCATTTT CASRPTGINQPQHF TRBD1 TRBJ1-5 - TRBV27
TGTGCCAGCAGCTTGAGTCAGGGGCTCATATCTGGAAACACCATATATTTT CASSLSQGLISGNTIYF - TRBJ1-3 - TRBV5-5
TGTGCCAGCAGATTAGGACAGGGCGTTTTCACTGAAGCTTTCTTT CASRLGQGVFTEAFF TRBD1 TRBJ1-1 - TRBV7-2
TGTGCCAGCAGCTTAGATGGGGGGTTCGCCGGGGAGCTGTTTTTT CASSLDGGFAGELFF - TRBJ2-2 once TRBV11-2
TGTGCCGTAAGGGCAGGGGGCGGCTACACCTTC CAVRAGGGYTF TRBD1 TRBJ1-2 - TRBV11-3
TGTGCCAGTTCTAAGGGACAGGGGGCGGATGAGCAGTACTTC CASSKGQGADEQYF TRBD1 TRBJ2-7 - TRBV6-1
TGTGCCAGCAGAAAAGACAGAGACCTCTATGGCTACACCTTC CASRKDRDLYGYTF - TRBJ1-2 once TRBV6-1
TGTGCCAGCAGGGAGGTCCTGGAGGGTTTCTATGGCTACACCTTC CASREVLEGFYGYTF - TRBJ1-2 - TRBV2
TGTGCCAGTAGTACCCGTAGCGGGGGGGGCACAGATACGCAGTATTTT CASSTRSGGGTDTQYF TRBD2 TRBJ2-3 - TRBV19
TGTGCCTGGGGGACAGGGGATAATTCACCCCTCCACTTT CAWGTGDNSPLHF TRBD1 TRBJ1-6 - TRBV30
TGTGCCAGCAGCTTATACGGACAGGTCGAAGCTTTCTTT CASSLYGQVEAFF TRBD1 TRBJ1-1 - TRBV7-2
TGTGCCAGCAGCTTAAACCAGGAGAACACCGGGGAGCTGTTTTTT CASSLNQENTGELFF - TRBJ2-2 - TRBV11-2
TGTGCCAGCAGCTTTATAGCGGTGACCTCCTACAATGAGCAGTTCTTC CASSFIAVTSYNEQFF - TRBJ2-1 - TRBV11-3
TGTGCCAGCAGCTTAAGCGTGAACACTGAAGCTTTCTTT CASSLSVNTEAFF - TRBJ1-1 once TRBV7-6
TGCAGCGTTTCCAAAACAACTAATGAAAAACTGTTTTTT CSVSKTTNEKLFF - TRBJ1-4 medium-sized TRBV29-1
TGTGCCAGCAGTGCACAGGGGGAGAATCAGCCCCAGCATTTT CASSAQGENQPQHF TRBD1 TRBJ1-5 - TRBV2
TGTGCCAGCAGCGCGGACAGGGGCTTTGCTGGAAACACCATATATTTT CASSADRGFAGNTIYF TRBD1 TRBJ1-3 - TRBV5-6
TGTGCCAGCAGCTTGAGGGACAGGGGCTATGGCTACACCTTC CASSLRDRGYGYTF TRBD1 TRBJ1-2 - TRBV5-4
TGTGCCAGCAGCTCGGCCAGGGTTGACGGAAACATTCAGTACTTC CASSSARVDGNIQYF - TRBJ2-4 - TRBV11-3
TGTGCCAGCAGCCAAGGTCGCGGGCGGGGGGCCTACGAGCAGTACTTC CASSQGRGRGAYEQYF TRBD2 TRBJ2-7 - TRBV4-2
TGTGCCATCAGTAGGACATCTTACGAGCAGTACTTC CAISRTSYEQYF - TRBJ2-7 - TRBV10-3